This TCR beta chain was sequenced for a study of blood T cell repertoires in COVID-19. Study summary: Material from acute and convalescent COVID-19 was sourced from the United States, Italy and Spain.

CDR1 MNHNY and CDR2 SVGAGI come from the germline V gene (reference sequence). Unmatched junction bases numbered 7, after V lost 5 bases and J lost 8 bases. The length of the CDR3 is 13 residues. This table comes from immunoSEQ multiplex PCR, and its TCRdb copy is limited to in-frame clones, with some not included. Of roughly 24,000 clones listed, around four fifths are singletons. This clone was counted between two and nine times. The origin of this receptor is a man older than 75 with active or convalescent COVID-19. The V gene is TRBV6-6, the J gene TRBJ1-1, with 8 bases lining up with TRBD1. Sequenced: peripheral blood. The CDR3 coding sequence is TGTGCCAGCAGTCTCGAAGGGGACAGGGAAGCTTTCTTT. Amino acid sequence: CASSLEGDREAFF.